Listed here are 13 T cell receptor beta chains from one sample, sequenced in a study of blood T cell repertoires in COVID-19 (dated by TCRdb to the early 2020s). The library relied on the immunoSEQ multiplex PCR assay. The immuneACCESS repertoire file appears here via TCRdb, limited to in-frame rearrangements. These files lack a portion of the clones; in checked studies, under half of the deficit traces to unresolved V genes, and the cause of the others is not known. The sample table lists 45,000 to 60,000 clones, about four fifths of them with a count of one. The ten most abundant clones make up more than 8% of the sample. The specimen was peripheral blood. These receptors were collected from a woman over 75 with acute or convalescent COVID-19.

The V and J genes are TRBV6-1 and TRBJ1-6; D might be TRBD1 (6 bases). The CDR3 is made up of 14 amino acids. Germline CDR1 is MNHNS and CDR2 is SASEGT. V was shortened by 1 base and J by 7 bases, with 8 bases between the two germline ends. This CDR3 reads CASSEVTGNSPLHF. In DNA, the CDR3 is TGTGCCAGCAGTGAAGTCACAGGGAATTCACCCCTCCACTTT.

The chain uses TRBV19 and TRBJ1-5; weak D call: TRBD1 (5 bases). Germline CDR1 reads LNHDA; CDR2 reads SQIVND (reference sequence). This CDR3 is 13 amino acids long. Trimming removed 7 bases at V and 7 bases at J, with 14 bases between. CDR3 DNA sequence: TGTGCCAGTATTAAGGTCCAGGGACAGCCCCAGCATTTT. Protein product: CASIKVQGQPQHF.

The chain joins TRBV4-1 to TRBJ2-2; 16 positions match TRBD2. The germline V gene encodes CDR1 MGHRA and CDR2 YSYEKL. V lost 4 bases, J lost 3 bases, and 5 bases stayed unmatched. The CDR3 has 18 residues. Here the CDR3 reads CASSPWGLAGGYTGELFF. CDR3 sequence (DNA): TGCGCCAGCAGCCCTTGGGGACTAGCGGGGGGGTACACCGGGGAGCTGTTTTTT.

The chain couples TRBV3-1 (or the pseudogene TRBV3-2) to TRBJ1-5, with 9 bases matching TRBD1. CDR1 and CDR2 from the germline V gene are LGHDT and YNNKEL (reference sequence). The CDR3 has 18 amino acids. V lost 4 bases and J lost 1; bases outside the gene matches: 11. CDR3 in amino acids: CASSPGQGVLISNQPQHF. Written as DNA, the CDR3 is TGTGCCAGCAGCCCGGGACAGGGCGTTTTGATAAGCAATCAGCCCCAGCATTTT.

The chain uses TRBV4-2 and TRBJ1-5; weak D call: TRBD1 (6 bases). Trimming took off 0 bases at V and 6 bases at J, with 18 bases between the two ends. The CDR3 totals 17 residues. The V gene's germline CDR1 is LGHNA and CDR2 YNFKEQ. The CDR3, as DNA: TGTGCCAGCAGCCAAGATCGACTTGAGGGGGGGGGTCAGCCCCAGCATTTT. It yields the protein CASSQDRLEGGGQPQHF.

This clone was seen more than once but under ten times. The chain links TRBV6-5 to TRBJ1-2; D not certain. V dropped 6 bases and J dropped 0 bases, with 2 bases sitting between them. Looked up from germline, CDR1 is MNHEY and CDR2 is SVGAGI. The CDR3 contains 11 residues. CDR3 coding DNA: TGTGCCAGCAGCACTAACTATGGCTACACCTTC. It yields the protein CASSTNYGYTF.

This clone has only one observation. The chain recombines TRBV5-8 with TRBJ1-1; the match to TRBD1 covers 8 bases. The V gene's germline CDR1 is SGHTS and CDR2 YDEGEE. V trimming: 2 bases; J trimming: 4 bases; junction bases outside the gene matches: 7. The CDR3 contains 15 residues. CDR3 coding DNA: TGTGCCAGCAGCTTAACCAGGGGGCTTAGCACTGAAGCTTTCTTT. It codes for CASSLTRGLSTEAFF.

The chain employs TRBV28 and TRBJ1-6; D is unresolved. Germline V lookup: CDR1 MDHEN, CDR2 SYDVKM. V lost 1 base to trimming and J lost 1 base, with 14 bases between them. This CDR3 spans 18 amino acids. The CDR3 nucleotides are TGTGCCAGCAGTTTATCCACCGGGTGGAGGTCCTATAATTCACCCCTCCACTTT. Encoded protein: CASSLSTGWRSYNSPLHF.

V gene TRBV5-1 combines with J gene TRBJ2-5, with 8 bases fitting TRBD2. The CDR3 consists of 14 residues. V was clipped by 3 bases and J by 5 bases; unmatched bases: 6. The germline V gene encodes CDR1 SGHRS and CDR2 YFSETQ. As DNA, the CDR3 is TGCGCCAGCAGCTGGGGGACTAGTCTGGAGACCCAGTACTTC. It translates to CASSWGTSLETQYF.

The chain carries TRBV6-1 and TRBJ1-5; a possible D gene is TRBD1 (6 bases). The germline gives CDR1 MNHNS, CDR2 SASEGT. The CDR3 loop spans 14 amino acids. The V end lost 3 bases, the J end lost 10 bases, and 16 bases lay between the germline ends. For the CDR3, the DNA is TGTGCCAGCAGTGACCCGGGGACATCTTTACCCCAGCATTTT. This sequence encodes CASSDPGTSLPQHF.

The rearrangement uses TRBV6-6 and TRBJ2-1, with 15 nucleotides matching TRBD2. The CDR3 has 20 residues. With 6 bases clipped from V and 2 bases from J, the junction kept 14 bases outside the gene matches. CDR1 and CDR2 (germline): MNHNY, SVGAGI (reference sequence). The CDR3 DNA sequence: TGTGCCAGCAGCCTCCGCGGACTAGCGGGGGGGCAAGGCCCCTACAATGAGCAGTTCTTC. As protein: CASSLRGLAGGQGPYNEQFF.

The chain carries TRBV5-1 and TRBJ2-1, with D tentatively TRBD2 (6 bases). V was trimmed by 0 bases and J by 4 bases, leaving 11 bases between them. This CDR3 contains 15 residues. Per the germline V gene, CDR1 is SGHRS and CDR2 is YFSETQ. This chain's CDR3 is CASSLAGRGYNEQFF. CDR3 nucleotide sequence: TGCGCCAGCAGCTTGGCCGGGCGGGGTTACAATGAGCAGTTCTTC.

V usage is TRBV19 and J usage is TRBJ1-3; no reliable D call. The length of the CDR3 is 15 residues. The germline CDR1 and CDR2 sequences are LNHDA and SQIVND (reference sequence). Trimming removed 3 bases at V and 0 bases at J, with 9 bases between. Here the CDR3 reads CASSIPAGSGNTIYF. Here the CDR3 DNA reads TGTGCCAGTAGTATCCCGGCGGGCTCTGGAAACACCATATATTTT. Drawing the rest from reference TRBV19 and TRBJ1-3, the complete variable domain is DGGITQSPKYLFRKEGQNVTLSCEQNLNHDAMYWYRQDPGQGLRLIYYSQIVNDFQKGDIAEGYSVSREKKESFPLTVTSAQKNPTAFYLCASSIPAGSGNTIYFGEGSWLTVV.